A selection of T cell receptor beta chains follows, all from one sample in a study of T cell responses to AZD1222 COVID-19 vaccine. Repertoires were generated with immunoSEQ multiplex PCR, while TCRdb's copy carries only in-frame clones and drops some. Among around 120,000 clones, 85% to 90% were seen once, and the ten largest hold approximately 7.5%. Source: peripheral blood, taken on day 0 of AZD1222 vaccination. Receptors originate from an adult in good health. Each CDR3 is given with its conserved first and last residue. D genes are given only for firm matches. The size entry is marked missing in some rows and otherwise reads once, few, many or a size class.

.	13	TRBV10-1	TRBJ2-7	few	CASTKGTSYEQYF	TGCGCCAGCACAAAGGGGACCTCCTACGAGCAGTACTTC
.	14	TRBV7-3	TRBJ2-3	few	CASSPRGPGDTQYF	TGTGCCAGCAGCCCAAGAGGCCCGGGAGATACGCAGTATTTT
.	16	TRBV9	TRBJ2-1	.	CASSPRWGSSYNEQFF	TGTGCCAGCAGCCCCCGGTGGGGGAGCTCCTACAATGAGCAGTTCTTC
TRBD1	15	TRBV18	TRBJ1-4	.	CASSQRQGRDEKLFF	TGTGCCAGCTCACAGCGACAGGGGCGCGATGAAAAACTGTTTTTT
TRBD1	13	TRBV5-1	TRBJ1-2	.	CASSSWTGLGYTF	TGCGCCAGCAGCTCATGGACAGGGTTGGGCTACACCTTC
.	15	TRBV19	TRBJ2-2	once	CASSIPRANTGELFF	TGTGCCAGTAGTATACCCAGGGCGAACACCGGGGAGCTGTTTTTT
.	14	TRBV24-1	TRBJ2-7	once	CATQGPTPPYEQYF	TGTGCCACCCAGGGACCGACGCCCCCCTACGAGCAGTACTTC
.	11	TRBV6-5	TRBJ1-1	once	CASRLVDEAFF	TGTGCCAGCAGACTGGTAGACGAAGCTTTCTTT
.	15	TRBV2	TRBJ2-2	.	CASNGGVANTGELFF	TGTGCCAGCAATGGTGGTGTAGCCAACACCGGGGAGCTGTTTTTT
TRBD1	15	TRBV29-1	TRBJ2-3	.	CSVSEDRRSTDTQYF	TGCAGCGTTTCGGAGGACAGGCGAAGCACAGATACGCAGTATTTT
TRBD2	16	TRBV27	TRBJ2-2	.	CASSLTAGGNTGELFF	TGTGCCAGCAGTTTGACCGCGGGGGGAAACACCGGGGAGCTGTTTTTT
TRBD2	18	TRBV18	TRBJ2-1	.	CASSPPGLAGGLYNEQFF	TGTGCCAGCTCACCACCGGGACTAGCGGGAGGACTTTACAATGAGCAGTTCTTC
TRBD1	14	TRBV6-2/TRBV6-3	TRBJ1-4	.	CASSSGQGYEKLFF	TGTGCCAGCAGTTCCGGACAGGGGTACGAAAAACTGTTTTTT
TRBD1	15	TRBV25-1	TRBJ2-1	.	CASSEPGQGRGEQFF	TGTGCCAGCAGTGAACCCGGACAGGGTAGGGGTGAGCAGTTCTTC
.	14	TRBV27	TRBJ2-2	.	CASSPTSWTGELFF	TGTGCCAGCAGTCCGACTTCCTGGACCGGGGAGCTGTTTTTT
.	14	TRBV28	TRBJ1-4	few	CASTRPGSGEKLFF	TGTGCCAGCACTCGCCCTGGATCAGGTGAAAAACTGTTTTTT
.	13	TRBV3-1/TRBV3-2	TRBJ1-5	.	CASSQDSGQPQHF	TGTGCCAGCAGCCAAGATTCAGGTCAGCCCCAGCATTTT
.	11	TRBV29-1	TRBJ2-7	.	CSVGSYYEQYF	TGCAGCGTTGGCTCTTACTACGAGCAGTACTTC
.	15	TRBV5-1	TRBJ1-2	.	CASSLGTASHYGYTF	TGCGCCAGCAGCTTGGGGACAGCCTCCCACTATGGCTACACCTTC
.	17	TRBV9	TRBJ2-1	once	CASSVQSGRSSYNEQFF	TGTGCCAGCAGCGTTCAGTCGGGCCGAAGCTCCTACAATGAGCAGTTCTTC
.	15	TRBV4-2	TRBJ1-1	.	CASSQEPLMNTEAFF	TGTGCCAGCAGCCAAGAACCCCTCATGAACACTGAAGCTTTCTTT
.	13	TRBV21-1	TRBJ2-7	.	CASSKVRRDEQYF	TGTGCCAGCAGCAAAGTTCGGAGGGACGAGCAGTACTTC
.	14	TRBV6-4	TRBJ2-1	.	CASSRGSSYNEQFF	TGTGCCAGCAGTCGGGGGAGCTCCTACAATGAGCAGTTCTTC
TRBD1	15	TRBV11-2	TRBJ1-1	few	CASSFPQGGNTEAFF	TGTGCCAGCAGCTTTCCCCAGGGGGGGAACACTGAAGCTTTCTTT
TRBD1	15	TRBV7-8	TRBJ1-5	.	CASSLGTGGSQPQHF	TGTGCCAGCAGCTTAGGCACAGGGGGTAGCCAGCCCCAGCATTTT